Given below is one TCR beta chain in context. The source of the sample is a study of blood T cell repertoires in COVID-19. Across the whole study: Samples came from the United States, Italy and Spain, spanning acute and convalescent COVID-19. From T cells, B-cell-depleted T cells, or PBMCs came the material, which was cDNA or gDNA.

Germline V gene data show CDR1 as SQVTM and CDR2 as ANQGSEA. The trim removed 6 bases at V and 0 bases at J, leaving 12 bases unmatched. The CDR3 consists of 16 residues. How the authors handled the data: Amplification with reference gene primers provided the estimates of nucleated cell counts. Sequencing used immunoSEQ multiplex PCR; TCRdb keeps in-frame clones, though not all of them. That table gives V, J and clone size, and the DNA gave D and trimming. The profile shows roughly 250,000 clones, around 82% of them singletons. The source material was peripheral blood. The chain recombines TRBV29-1 with TRBJ1-1, with 8 bases identical to TRBD1. The source is a woman older than 75 with active or convalescent COVID-19. Here the CDR3 reads CSVDGTGGVLNTEAFF. The CDR3 nucleotides read TGCAGCGTGGACGGGACAGGAGGGGTGTTGAACACTGAAGCTTTCTTT.